This entry features one T cell receptor beta chain sequence. The antigen is not known. Trimming removed 5 bases from V and 5 bases from J; junction bases left unmatched: 9. Germline CDR1 is DFQATT and CDR2 is SNEGSKA (reference sequence). The CDR3 totals 16 residues. The data derive from a study of T cells after yellow fever vaccination. Study summary: When fractions had low cell numbers, they were prepared with SMART-Seq v4 Ultra Low Input. Findings and limits, study-wide: Contaminants from the bulk population, in the form of abundant clonotypes, could be found in FACS-sorted repertoires.

Each CDR3 protein is one row after TCRdb ran MiXCR on the 5' RACE reads. Counted here are under 600,000 distinct CDR3 sequences, less than 15% occurring once; the ten biggest clones make up roughly an eighth. The sequence derives from a man aged 30 to 39 who received the YFV17D yellow fever vaccine. The chain employs TRBV20-1 and TRBJ2-2; 12 positions agree with TRBD1. The specimen was PBMCs, collected on the day of the yellow fever booster vaccination. CDR3 protein: CSAPRGQGASTGELFF. The DNA for the CDR3 is TGCAGTGCTCCGCGGGGACAGGGGGCGAGTACCGGGGAGCTGTTTTTT.